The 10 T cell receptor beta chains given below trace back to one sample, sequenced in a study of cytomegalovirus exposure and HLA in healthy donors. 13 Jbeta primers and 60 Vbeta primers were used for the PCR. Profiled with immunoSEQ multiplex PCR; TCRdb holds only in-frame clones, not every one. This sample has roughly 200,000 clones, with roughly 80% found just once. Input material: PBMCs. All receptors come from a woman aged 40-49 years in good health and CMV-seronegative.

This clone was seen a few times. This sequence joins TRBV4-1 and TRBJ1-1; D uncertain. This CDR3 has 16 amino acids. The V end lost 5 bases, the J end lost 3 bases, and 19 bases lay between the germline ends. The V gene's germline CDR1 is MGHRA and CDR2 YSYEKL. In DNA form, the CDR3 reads TGCGCCAGCAGCACCCTAGGATTCGGGGAGGACACTGAAGCTTTCTTT. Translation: CASSTLGFGEDTEAFF.

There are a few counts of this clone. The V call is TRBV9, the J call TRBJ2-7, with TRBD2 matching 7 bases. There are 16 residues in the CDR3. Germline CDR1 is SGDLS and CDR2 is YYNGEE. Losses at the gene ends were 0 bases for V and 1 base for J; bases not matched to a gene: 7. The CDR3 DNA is TGTGCCAGCAGCGTAGGAAGTAGCGGGTCTTCCTACGAGCAGTACTTC. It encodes CASSVGSSGSSYEQYF.

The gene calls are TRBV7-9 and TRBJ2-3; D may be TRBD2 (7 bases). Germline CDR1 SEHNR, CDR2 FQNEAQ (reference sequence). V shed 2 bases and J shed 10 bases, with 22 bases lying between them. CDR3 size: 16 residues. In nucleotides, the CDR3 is TGTGCCAGCAGCTTATCGGGCAGGGGAGGGTCCTGGGCGCAGTATTTT. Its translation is CASSLSGRGGSWAQYF.

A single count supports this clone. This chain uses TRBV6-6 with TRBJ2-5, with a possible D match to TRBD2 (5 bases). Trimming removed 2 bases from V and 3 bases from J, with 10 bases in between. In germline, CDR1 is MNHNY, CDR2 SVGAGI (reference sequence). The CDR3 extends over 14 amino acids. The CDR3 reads CASSYIGVEETQYF. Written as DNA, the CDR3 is TGTGCCAGCAGTTACATCGGGGTAGAAGAGACCCAGTACTTC.

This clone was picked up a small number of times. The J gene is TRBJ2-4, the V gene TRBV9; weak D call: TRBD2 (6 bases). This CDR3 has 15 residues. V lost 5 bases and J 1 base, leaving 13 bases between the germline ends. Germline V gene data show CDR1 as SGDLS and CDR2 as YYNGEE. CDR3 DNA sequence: TGTGCCAGCAGGGATAGCGCGGGGGCCAAAAACATTCAGTACTTC. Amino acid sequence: CASRDSAGAKNIQYF. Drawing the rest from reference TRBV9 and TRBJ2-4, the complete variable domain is DSGVTQTPKHLITATGQRVTLRCSPRSGDLSVYWYQQSLDQGLQFLIQYYNGEERAKGNILERFSAQQFPDLHSELNLSSLELGDSALYFCASRDSAGAKNIQYFGAGTRLSVL.

CDR3 loop: CASSVQGLNPYNEQFF. CDR3 DNA: TGTGCCAGCAGCGTACAGGGGTTAAACCCCTACAATGAGCAGTTCTTC. The V gene is TRBV6-4, the J gene TRBJ2-1; 7 bases fit TRBD1. The CDR3 loop spans 16 amino acids. Trimming at V came to 6 bases and at J to 2 bases, leaving 10 bases not matched to a gene. Germline CDR1 MRHNA, CDR2 SNTAGT.

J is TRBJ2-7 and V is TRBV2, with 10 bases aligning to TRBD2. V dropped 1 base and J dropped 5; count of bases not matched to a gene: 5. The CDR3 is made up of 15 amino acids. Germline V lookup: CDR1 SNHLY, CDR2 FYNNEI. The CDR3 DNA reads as TGTGCCAGCAGTGAAGGGCTAGCGGGAGCTAACGAGCAGTACTTC. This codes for CASSEGLAGANEQYF.

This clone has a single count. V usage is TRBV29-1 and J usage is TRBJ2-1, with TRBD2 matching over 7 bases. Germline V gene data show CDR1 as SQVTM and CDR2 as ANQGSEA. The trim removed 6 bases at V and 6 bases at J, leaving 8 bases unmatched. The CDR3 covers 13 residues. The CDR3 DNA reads TGCAGCGTCCCTTCACCTAGCGGCAATGAGCAGTTCTTC. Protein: CSVPSPSGNEQFF.

CDR3 in DNA: TGTGCCACAAAGTACAGACAGGGGCGAGAGACCCAGTACTTC. Translation: CATKYRQGRETQYF. This chain uses TRBV2 with TRBJ2-5; 8 bases map to TRBD1. Trimming took 10 bases from V and 4 from J; bases not matched to a gene: 11. CDR3 length equals 14 residues. The germline V gene encodes CDR1 SNHLY and CDR2 FYNNEI.

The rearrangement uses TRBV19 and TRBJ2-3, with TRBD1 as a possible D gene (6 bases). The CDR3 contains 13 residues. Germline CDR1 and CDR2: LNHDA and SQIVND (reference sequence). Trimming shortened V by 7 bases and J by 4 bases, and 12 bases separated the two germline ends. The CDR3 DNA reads TGTGCCAGTAATAAGGGGGTCCCAGATACGCAGTATTTT. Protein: CASNKGVPDTQYF.